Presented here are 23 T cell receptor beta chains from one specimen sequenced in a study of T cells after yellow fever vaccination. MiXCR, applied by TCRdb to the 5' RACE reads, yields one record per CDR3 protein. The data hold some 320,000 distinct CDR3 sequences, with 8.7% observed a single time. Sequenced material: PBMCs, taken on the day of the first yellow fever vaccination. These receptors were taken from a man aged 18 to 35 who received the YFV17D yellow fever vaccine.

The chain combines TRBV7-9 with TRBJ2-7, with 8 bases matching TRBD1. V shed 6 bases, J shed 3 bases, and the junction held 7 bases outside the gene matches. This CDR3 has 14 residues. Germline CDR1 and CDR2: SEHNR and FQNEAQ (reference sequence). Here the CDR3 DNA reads TGTGCCAGCAGTTCGGACAGGGACCTCTACGAGCAGTACTTC. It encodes CASSSDRDLYEQYF.

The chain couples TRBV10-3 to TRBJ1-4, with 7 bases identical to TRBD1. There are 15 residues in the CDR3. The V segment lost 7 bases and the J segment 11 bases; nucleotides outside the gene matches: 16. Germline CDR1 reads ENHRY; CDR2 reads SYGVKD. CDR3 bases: TGTGCCATCACCGCGGGAGACAGGGACGGTGGGAAACTGTTTTTT. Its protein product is CAITAGDRDGGKLFF.

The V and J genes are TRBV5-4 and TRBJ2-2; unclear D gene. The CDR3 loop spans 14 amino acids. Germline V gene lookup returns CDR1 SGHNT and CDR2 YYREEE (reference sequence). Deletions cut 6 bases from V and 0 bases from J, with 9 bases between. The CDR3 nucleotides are TGTGCCAGCAACCCGGCCCCGAACACCGGGGAGCTGTTTTTT. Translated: CASNPAPNTGELFF.

CDR3 bases: TGTGCCAGCAGCCACTCACGCGGCGGGTTCCCCTACGAGCAGTACTTC. Amino acids: CASSHSRGGFPYEQYF. J is TRBJ2-7 and V is TRBV14; tentatively, D is TRBD2 (5 bases). Germline V gene data show CDR1 as SGHDN and CDR2 as FVKESK. The CDR3 sequence is 16 residues long. V lost 3 bases, J lost 2 bases, and 17 bases lay in between.

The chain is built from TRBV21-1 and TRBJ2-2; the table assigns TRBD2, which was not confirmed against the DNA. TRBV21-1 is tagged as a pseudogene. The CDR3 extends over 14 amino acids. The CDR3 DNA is TGTGCCAGCAGCATTGGACTAGTCGGCGGGGAGCTGTTTTTT. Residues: CASSIGLVGGELFF.

CDR3 in amino acids: CASSLEAPDTQYF. Written as DNA, the CDR3 is TGTGCCAGCAGCTTAGAAGCCCCAGATACGCAGTATTTT. The V call is TRBV7-2, the J call TRBJ2-3; D is unclear. This CDR3 region has 13 residues. V lost 1 base, J lost 4 bases, and 6 bases lay in between. Germline CDR1 and CDR2: SGHTA and FQGNSA.

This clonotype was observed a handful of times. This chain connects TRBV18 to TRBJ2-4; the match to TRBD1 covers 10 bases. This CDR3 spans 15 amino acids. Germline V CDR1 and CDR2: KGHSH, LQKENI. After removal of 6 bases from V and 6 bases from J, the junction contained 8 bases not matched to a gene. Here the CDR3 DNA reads TGTGCCAGCTCCCCGACAGGGGGCTGGGGAAACATTCAGTACTTC. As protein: CASSPTGGWGNIQYF.

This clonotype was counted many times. CDR3 coding DNA: TGTGCCAGCAGTGAAGGAGGGGGAGTGACCCAGTACTTC. Amino acid sequence: CASSEGGGVTQYF. J is TRBJ2-5 and V is TRBV2; D is possibly TRBD1 (6 bases). The CDR3 sequence is 13 residues long. Germline CDR1 is SNHLY and CDR2 is FYNNEI. The V end was cut by 1 base, the J end by 7 bases, with 10 bases between.

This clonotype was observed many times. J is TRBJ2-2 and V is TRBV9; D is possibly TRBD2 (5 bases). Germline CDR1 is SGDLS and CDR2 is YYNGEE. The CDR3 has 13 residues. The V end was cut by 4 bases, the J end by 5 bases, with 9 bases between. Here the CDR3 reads CASSPSGTGELFF. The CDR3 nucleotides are TGTGCCAGCAGCCCCTCGGGGACCGGGGAGCTGTTTTTT.

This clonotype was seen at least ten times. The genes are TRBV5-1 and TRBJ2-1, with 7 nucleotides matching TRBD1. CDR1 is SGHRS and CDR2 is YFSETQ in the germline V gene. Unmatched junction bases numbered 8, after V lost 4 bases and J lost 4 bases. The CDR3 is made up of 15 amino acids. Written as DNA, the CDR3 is TGCGCCAGCAGCACCTGGACAGGTCCTTACAATGAGCAGTTCTTC. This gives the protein CASSTWTGPYNEQFF.

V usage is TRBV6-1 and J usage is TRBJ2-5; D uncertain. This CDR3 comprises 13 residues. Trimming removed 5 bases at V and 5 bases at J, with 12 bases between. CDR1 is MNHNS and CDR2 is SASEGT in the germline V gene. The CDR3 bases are TGTGCCAGCAGTAGGACCCAACTCGAGACCCAGTACTTC. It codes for CASSRTQLETQYF.

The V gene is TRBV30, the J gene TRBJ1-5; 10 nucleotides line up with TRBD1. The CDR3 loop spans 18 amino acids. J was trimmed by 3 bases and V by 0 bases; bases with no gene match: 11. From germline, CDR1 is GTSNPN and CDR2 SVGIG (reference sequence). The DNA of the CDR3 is TGTGCCTGGAGTGTAAGCTACCGGGACAGGGGACCCAATCAGCCCCAGCATTTT. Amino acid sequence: CAWSVSYRDRGPNQPQHF.

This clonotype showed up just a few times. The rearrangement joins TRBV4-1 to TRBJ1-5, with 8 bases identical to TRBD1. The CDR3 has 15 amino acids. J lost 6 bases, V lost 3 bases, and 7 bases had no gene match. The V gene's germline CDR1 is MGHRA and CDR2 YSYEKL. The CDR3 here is CASSQDREGSQPQHF. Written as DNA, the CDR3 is TGCGCCAGCAGCCAGGACAGGGAGGGGAGTCAGCCCCAGCATTTT.

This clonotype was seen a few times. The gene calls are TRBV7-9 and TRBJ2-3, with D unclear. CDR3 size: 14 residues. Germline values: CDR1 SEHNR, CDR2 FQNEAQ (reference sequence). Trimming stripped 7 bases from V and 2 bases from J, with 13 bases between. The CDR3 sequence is CASTVVNPTDTQYF. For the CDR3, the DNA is TGTGCCAGCACCGTCGTCAACCCCACAGATACGCAGTATTTT.

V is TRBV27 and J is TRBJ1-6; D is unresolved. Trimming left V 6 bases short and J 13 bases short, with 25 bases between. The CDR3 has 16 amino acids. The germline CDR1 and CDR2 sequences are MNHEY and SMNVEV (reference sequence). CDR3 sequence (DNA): TGTGCCAGCAGGCCATCGGGGTCGGACTGGGTAGTCCCCCTCCACTTT. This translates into CASRPSGSDWVVPLHF.

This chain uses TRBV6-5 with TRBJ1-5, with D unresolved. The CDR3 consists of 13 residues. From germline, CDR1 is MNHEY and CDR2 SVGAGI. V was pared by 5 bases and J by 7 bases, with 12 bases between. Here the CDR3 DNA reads TGTGCCAGCAGTATCGACAAGGCCCAGCCCCAGCATTTT. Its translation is CASSIDKAQPQHF.

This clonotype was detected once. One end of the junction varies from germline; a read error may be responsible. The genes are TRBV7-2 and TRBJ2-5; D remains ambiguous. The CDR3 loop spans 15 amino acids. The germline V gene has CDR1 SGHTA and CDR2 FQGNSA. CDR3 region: CASSLAGGNHETQYF. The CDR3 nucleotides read TGTGCCAGCAGCTTAGCGGGTGGTAACCATGAGACCCAGTACTTC.

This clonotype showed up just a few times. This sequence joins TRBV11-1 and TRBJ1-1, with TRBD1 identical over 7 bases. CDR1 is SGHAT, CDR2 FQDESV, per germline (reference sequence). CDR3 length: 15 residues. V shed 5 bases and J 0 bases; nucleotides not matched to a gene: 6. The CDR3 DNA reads TGTGCCAGCAGCCTACTGACAGGGTTGAACACTGAAGCTTTCTTT. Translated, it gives CASSLLTGLNTEAFF.

The CDR3 coding sequence is TGCGCCAGCAGCCAAGACAGGGGGATCTTCGAGCAGTACTTC. Protein product: CASSQDRGIFEQYF. This chain joins TRBV4-3 and TRBJ2-7, with 7 positions matching TRBD1. CDR1 LGHNA and CDR2 YSLEER come from the germline V gene. V shed 0 bases, J shed 6 bases, and the junction held 5 bases outside the gene matches. The CDR3 has 14 residues.

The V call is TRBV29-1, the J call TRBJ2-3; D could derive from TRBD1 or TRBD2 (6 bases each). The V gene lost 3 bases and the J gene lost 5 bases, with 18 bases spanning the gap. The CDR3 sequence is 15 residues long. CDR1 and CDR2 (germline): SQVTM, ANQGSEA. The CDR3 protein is CSVDLRGGRGDTQYF. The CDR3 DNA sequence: TGCAGCGTTGATCTGAGAGGGGGGCGCGGAGATACGCAGTATTTT.

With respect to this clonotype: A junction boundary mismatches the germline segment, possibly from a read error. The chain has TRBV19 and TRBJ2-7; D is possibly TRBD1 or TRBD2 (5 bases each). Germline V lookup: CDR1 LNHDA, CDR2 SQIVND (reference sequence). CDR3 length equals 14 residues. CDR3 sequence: CAISTTGPRDEQYF. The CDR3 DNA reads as TGCGCCATTAGTACGACGGGACCTCGGGACGAGCAGTACTTC.

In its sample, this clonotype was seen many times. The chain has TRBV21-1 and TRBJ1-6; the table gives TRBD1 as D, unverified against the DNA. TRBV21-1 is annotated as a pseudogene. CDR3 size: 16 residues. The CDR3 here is CASSRPGVRGRSPLHF. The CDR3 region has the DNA TGTGCCAGCAGCAGGCCGGGAGTTCGGGGGCGGTCACCCCTCCACTTT.

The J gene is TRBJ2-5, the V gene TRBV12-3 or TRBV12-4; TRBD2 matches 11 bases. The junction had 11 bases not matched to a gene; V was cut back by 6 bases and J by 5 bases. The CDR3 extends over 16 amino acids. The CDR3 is CASSPVRLAGTETQYF. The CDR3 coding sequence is TGTGCCAGCAGCCCAGTTCGACTAGCGGGGACGGAGACCCAGTACTTC.